This TCR beta chain was identified during a study of T cells after yellow fever vaccination. TCRdb passed the 5' RACE reads through MiXCR, listing each CDR3 protein once. The sample yields 500,000 to 650,000 distinct CDR3 sequences, around 16% seen once. Study-wide results and limits: Although the secondary response was weaker, it peaked faster, at day 5 versus 15.

Unmatched junction bases numbered 13, after V lost 6 bases and J lost 8 bases. The CDR3 is 15 residues long. The germline CDR1 and CDR2 sequences are SGHDT and YYEEEE. About this clonotype itself: The target antigen is unknown.

The sample here was PBMCs, taken less than 6 days after the first yellow fever vaccination. The rearrangement links TRBV5-6 to TRBJ2-1, with 8 positions matching TRBD2. The receptor comes from a man younger than 30 who received the YFV17D yellow fever vaccine. Here the CDR3 DNA reads TGTGCCAGCACCCTTCCGGGACTAGTGTCCGATGAGCAGTTCTTC. Protein: CASTLPGLVSDEQFF.